This T cell receptor beta chain comes out of a study of regulatory T cells in long-lasting Graves disease. On the study more broadly: Antithyroid drug intake by newly diagnosed Graves' patients had lasted under 3 months.

This clonotype appeared a few times. As for time point: newly diagnosed GD, antithyroid drugs for less than 3 months. Making the TCR library involved RNA that had been extracted from PBMCs. The germline gives CDR1 DFQATT, CDR2 SNEGSKA (reference sequence). This CDR3 spans 15 amino acids. V lost 5 bases to trimming and J lost 0 bases; unmatched junction nucleotides: 9. iRepertoire HTBI primers and Arm-PCR of CDR3 regions built TCR beta libraries. In the authors' workflow: Samples jointly harbored about 62 TRBV and 14 TRBJ segments. MiXCR, run by TCRdb on the multiplex PCR reads, gives a single entry per CDR3 protein. The V and J calls and clone size come from TCRdb's table, not from the authors' own analysis. Here the sample spans about 330,000 distinct CDR3 sequences, 15% to 20% being singletons. These records were also assigned to another study, of T cells in Graves' hyperthyroidism and ophthalmopathy.

The gene calls are TRBV20-1 and TRBJ2-7; TRBD2 aligns across 8 bases. Sequences were derived from peripheral blood mononuclear cells (PBMCs), sampled at new diagnosis, from a patient treated with antithyroid drugs. The TCR comes from a woman younger than 35 with Graves disease. The chain's CDR3 is CSAGHSGASSYEQYF. The CDR3 DNA reads as TGCAGTGCTGGACATAGCGGGGCAAGCTCCTACGAGCAGTACTTC.